This T cell receptor beta chain was found in a study of blood T cells in healthy people across ages. Across the whole study: Capture via template switching afforded approximately one barcoded beta molecule per two T cells.

A second PCR, run for roughly 6 to 11 cycles, used a sample-barcoded 5' primer plus a J-beta primer mix. TCRdb redid the calling of the 5' RACE reads with MiXCR, one entry per CDR3 protein. The sample shows some 1.4 million distinct CDR3 sequences, 40% to 50% of them seen only once. The study drew donors from healthy Caucasian individuals in Russia aged roughly 6 to 90. This clonotype was seen only a few times. What it recognizes is unknown. The study's findings and limits: Long-lived donors exceeded aged donors in naive CD4+ cells and diversity.

The material sequenced was blood. The TCR sequence derives from a young woman in good health.

The CDR3 sequence is CASSELGLHPTQYF. CDR3 nucleotide sequence: TGCGCCAGCAGTGAATTGGGCCTCCATCCGACCCAGTACTTC. The genes are TRBV10-2 and TRBJ2-7; D gene unclear. Matching the DNA end better, TRBJ2-5 makes the J call doubtful. Germline loops: CDR1 WSHSY, CDR2 SAAADI. The CDR3 is made up of 14 amino acids.